Following are 27 T cell receptor beta chains from one sample sequenced in a study of cytomegalovirus exposure and HLA in healthy donors. This table comes from immunoSEQ multiplex PCR, and its TCRdb copy is limited to in-frame clones, with some not included. The table lists roughly 67,000 clones, 91% of them singletons. What was sequenced was PBMCs. All receptors come from a man younger than 30 in good health and CMV-seronegative.

This clone was seen a handful of times. The J gene is TRBJ2-7, the V gene TRBV4-1, with 9 bases that match TRBD1. This CDR3 is built from 15 residues. Germline CDR1 reads MGHRA; CDR2 reads YSYEKL. Unmatched junction bases numbered 8, after V lost 4 bases and J lost 4 bases. DNA for the CDR3: TGCGCCAGCAGCCTGGAGGGACAGGGCAGATACGAGCAGTACTTC. Its translation: CASSLEGQGRYEQYF.

V and J are TRBV7-8 and TRBJ1-5; D not resolved. The CDR3 spans 15 residues. The ends were cut back, 0 bases at V and 4 bases at J, with 10 bases in the middle. Germline CDR1 reads SGHVS; CDR2 reads FQNEAQ. In DNA, the CDR3 is TGTGCCAGCAGCTTAGCATCTCAGACTAATCAGCCCCAGCATTTT. Protein sequence: CASSLASQTNQPQHF.

V usage is TRBV29-1 and J usage is TRBJ1-2, with D tentatively TRBD1 (5 bases). Germline V gives CDR1 SQVTM, CDR2 ANQGSEA. Trimming removed 7 bases from V and 0 bases from J, with 12 bases in between. The CDR3 spans 13 residues. This CDR3 reads CSARGQANYGYTF. Written as DNA, the CDR3 is TGCAGCGCAAGGGGTCAAGCTAACTATGGCTACACCTTC. The whole variable domain, remainder taken from reference TRBV29-1 and TRBJ1-2, is SAVISQKPSRDICQRGTSLTIQCQVDSQVTMMFWYRQQPGQSLTLIATANQGSEATYESGFVIDKFPISRPNLTFSTLTVSNMSPEDSSIYLCSARGQANYGYTFGSGTRLTVV.

This clone occurred once. The rearrangement joins TRBV27 to TRBJ1-5, with 8 bases aligning to TRBD1. The germline V gene has CDR1 MNHEY and CDR2 SMNVEV (reference sequence). V was clipped by 6 bases and J by 3 bases; unmatched bases: 7. The CDR3 has 15 residues. The CDR3 loop reads CASSRTGKINQPQHF. The CDR3 DNA reads as TGTGCCAGCAGCCGGACAGGGAAAATCAATCAGCCCCAGCATTTT.

The chain has TRBV27 and TRBJ2-2, with D possibly matching TRBD2 (5 bases). The germline V gene encodes CDR1 MNHEY and CDR2 SMNVEV (reference sequence). Between the trimmed V and J ends, which lost 6 bases and 3 bases, there was a span of 11 bases. The CDR3 consists of 14 residues. The CDR3 loop reads CASRAVRDTGELFF. CDR3 in DNA: TGTGCCAGCAGAGCGGTGCGTGACACCGGGGAGCTGTTTTTT.

The sample holds one count of this clone. The gene calls are TRBV6-6 and TRBJ2-3; D not certain. The CDR3 runs 11 residues. V dropped 11 bases and J dropped 0 bases, with 6 bases sitting between them. CDR1 and CDR2 (germline): MNHNY, SVGAGI (reference sequence). Here the CDR3 reads CACGSTDTQYF. The DNA for the CDR3 is TGTGCCTGCGGTAGCACAGATACGCAGTATTTT.

This clone was found once. The chain has TRBV5-4 and TRBJ1-2, with D possibly matching TRBD1 (5 bases). Germline CDR1 and CDR2: SGHNT and YYREEE (reference sequence). This CDR3 is built from 14 residues. V was cut by 3 bases and J by 6 bases, with 15 bases left in between. The CDR3 DNA follows: TGTGCCAGCAGCTGGGGGGTTGAACCCGATGGCTACACCTTC. Amino acids: CASSWGVEPDGYTF.

This clone was counted a single time. The chain employs TRBV27 and TRBJ2-1, with 7 positions matching TRBD2. The CDR3 is 17 amino acids. Looked up from germline, CDR1 is MNHEY and CDR2 is SMNVEV (reference sequence). The V and J ends lost 6 bases and 5 bases, in that order; junction bases with no gene match: 16. CDR3 sequence (DNA): TGTGCCAGCAGCGGTATCCCCTCTGGGCTAGCGGACAATGAGCAGTTCTTC. It specifies CASSGIPSGLADNEQFF.

This chain uses TRBV19 with TRBJ2-7; D gene unclear. Deletions cut 6 bases from V and 3 bases from J, with 21 bases between. The CDR3 covers 16 residues. Germline V gene sequence: CDR1 LNHDA, CDR2 SQIVND (reference sequence). This chain's CDR3 is CASSPAETDGFYEQYF. Written as DNA, the CDR3 is TGTGCCAGTAGCCCCGCGGAGACTGACGGATTCTACGAGCAGTACTTC.

The V call is TRBV18, the J call TRBJ1-2; D gene unclear. This CDR3 has 19 residues. The ends were cut back, 2 bases at V and 2 bases at J, with 24 bases in the middle. In germline, CDR1 is KGHSH, CDR2 LQKENI. CDR3 in amino acids: CASSPIVRSSSGLNYGYTF. In nucleotides, the CDR3 is TGTGCCAGCTCACCAATAGTGCGATCTTCGTCAGGACTAAACTATGGCTACACCTTC.

The chain has TRBV6-6 and TRBJ2-1, with unresolved D. The CDR3 has 12 amino acids. Germline-derived CDR1 and CDR2 are MNHNY and SVGAGI (reference sequence). V lost 10 bases, J lost 4 bases, and 11 bases lay in between. This CDR3 reads CAIALVYNEQFF. The CDR3, as DNA: TGTGCCATCGCCCTAGTTTACAATGAGCAGTTCTTC.

The chain uses TRBV18 and TRBJ2-4; D call uncertain. Germline loops: CDR1 KGHSH, CDR2 LQKENI. Trimming left V 2 bases short and J 14 bases short, with 28 bases between. The CDR3 consists of 17 residues. CDR3 in DNA: TGTGCCAGCTCACCAAATCGGCAGGTAACAGCCAAAAACTTAGAGTACTTC. Its translation is CASSPNRQVTAKNLEYF.

The rearrangement links TRBV6-6 to TRBJ2-1; 13 bases are shared with TRBD2. CDR1 and CDR2 from the germline V gene are MNHNY and SVGAGI (reference sequence). V was clipped by 6 bases and J by 8 bases; unmatched bases: 10. This CDR3 comprises 16 residues. For the CDR3, the DNA is TGTGCCAGCAGGAAAACTAGCGGGAGGGCCATTGATGAGCAGTTCTTC. This sequence encodes CASRKTSGRAIDEQFF.

V gene TRBV27 combines with J gene TRBJ1-1; D is perhaps TRBD1 (6 bases). This CDR3 contains 14 residues. Germline V gives CDR1 MNHEY, CDR2 SMNVEV (reference sequence). V lost 8 bases and J 5 bases, leaving 18 bases between the germline ends. CDR3 loop: CASADRSSGTEAFF. CDR3 nucleotide sequence: TGTGCCAGCGCAGACAGGTCCTCGGGGACTGAAGCTTTCTTT.

The CDR3 DNA reads TGTGCCAGCAGCGACAGCACTACAGGGATCGACTATGGCTACACCTTC. This translates into CASSDSTTGIDYGYTF. The rearrangement links TRBV9 to TRBJ1-2, with D possibly matching TRBD1 (6 bases). Germline lookup yields CDR1 SGDLS and CDR2 YYNGEE. The CDR3 runs 16 residues. V lost 3 bases and J 3 bases, leaving 18 bases between the germline ends.

This clone was detected only once. The chain uses TRBV4-3 and TRBJ1-4; D gene uncertain. This CDR3 has 17 amino acids. Germline V gene lookup returns CDR1 LGHNA and CDR2 YSLEER. With 0 bases removed from V and 3 bases from J, the gap between germline ends came to 14 bases. The DNA for the CDR3 is TGCGCCAGCAGCCAAGAATACGAGACAAGGCCTAATGAAAAACTGTTTTTT. Translating it yields CASSQEYETRPNEKLFF.

CDR3 sequence reads: CASSSGRTGGISSYNEQFF. DNA for the CDR3: TGTGCCAGCAGCTCCGGCCGGACAGGGGGCATCAGCTCCTACAATGAGCAGTTCTTC. The chain is built from TRBV5-8 and TRBJ2-1; the match to TRBD1 covers 11 bases. This CDR3 is built from 19 residues. Trimming took 3 bases from V and 0 from J; bases not matched to a gene: 11. The germline CDR1 and CDR2 sequences are SGHTS and YDEGEE.

This clone showed up just once. The J gene is TRBJ2-7, the V gene TRBV15; a possible D gene is TRBD2 (5 bases). Germline V lookup: CDR1 LNHNV, CDR2 YYDKDF (reference sequence). The CDR3 sequence is 15 residues long. The V end lost 1 base, the J end lost 3 bases, and 13 bases lay between the germline ends. The CDR3 sequence: CATSRVSRTLYEQYF. CDR3 DNA: TGTGCCACCAGCAGAGTTTCCAGGACTCTCTACGAGCAGTACTTC.

The chain joins TRBV9 to TRBJ1-5; D gene uncertain. Germline V gene lookup returns CDR1 SGDLS and CDR2 YYNGEE. The CDR3 consists of 14 residues. The germline V and J ends were trimmed by 4 bases and 2 bases, with 10 bases remaining between them. The CDR3 is CASSPNLGNQPQHF. As DNA, the CDR3 is TGTGCCAGCAGCCCCAACTTGGGCAATCAGCCCCAGCATTTT. The whole variable domain, remainder taken from reference TRBV9 and TRBJ1-5, is DSGVTQTPKHLITATGQRVTLRCSPRSGDLSVYWYQQSLDQGLQFLIQYYNGEERAKGNILERFSAQQFPDLHSELNLSSLELGDSALYFCASSPNLGNQPQHFGDGTRLSIL.

On this clone itself: Compared with germline, one end of the junction differs, possibly owing to a read error. The chain uses TRBV23-1 and TRBJ2-1; D is ambiguous. TRBV23-1 is an open reading frame, and its role is uncertain. The CDR3 runs to 17 residues. The CDR3 loop is CASSQSGSPTTSNEQFF. The CDR3 DNA is TGTGCCAGCAGTCAATCTGGATCCCCCACTACGTCGAATGAGCAGTTCTTC.

This clone was seen a handful of times. The J gene is TRBJ2-7, the V gene TRBV6-6; unclear D gene. The ends were cut back, 2 bases at V and 3 bases at J, with 14 bases in the middle. The V gene's germline CDR1 is MNHNY and CDR2 SVGAGI (reference sequence). CDR3 length: 15 amino acids. This CDR3 reads CASSYNSQEFYEQYF. CDR3 in DNA: TGTGCCAGCAGTTACAACTCCCAGGAATTCTACGAGCAGTACTTC.

This CDR3 is CASSPRDSGLFF. DNA for the CDR3: TGTGCCAGCTCACCACGCGACTCGGGGCTGTTTTTT. The V and J genes are TRBV18 and TRBJ2-2; D remains ambiguous. The CDR3 extends over 12 amino acids. Germline-derived CDR1 and CDR2 are KGHSH and LQKENI. Trimming cost V 1 base and J 13 bases, with 10 bases left between them.

This chain joins TRBV19 and TRBJ2-7; 10 positions agree with TRBD2. The CDR3 spans 16 residues. Germline CDR1 is LNHDA and CDR2 is SQIVND (reference sequence). Unmatched junction bases numbered 6, after V lost 3 bases and J lost 1 base. This CDR3 is CASSMPSGSLSYEQYF. The DNA of the CDR3 is TGTGCCAGTAGTATGCCTAGCGGGAGTTTGTCCTACGAGCAGTACTTC.

The chain links TRBV14 to TRBJ2-1; 11 nucleotides align to TRBD2. This CDR3 comprises 15 residues. Germline V gives CDR1 SGHDN, CDR2 FVKESK. After removal of 3 bases from V and 8 bases from J, the junction contained 6 bases not matched to a gene. The CDR3 spells CASSQPGLAVDEQFF. CDR3 coding DNA: TGTGCCAGCAGCCAGCCGGGACTAGCGGTGGATGAGCAGTTCTTC. Full variable domain (outside the CDR3, taken from reference TRBV14 and TRBJ2-1): EAGVTQFPSHSVIEKGQTVTLRCDPISGHDNLYWYRRVMGKEIKFLLHFVKESKQDESGMPNNRFLAERTGGTYSTLKVQPAELEDSGVYFCASSQPGLAVDEQFFGPGTRLTVL.

This clone has a single count. The chain's CDR3 is CASSQGGGYEAFF. The CDR3, as DNA: TGTGCCAGCAGTCAGGGAGGGGGGTATGAAGCTTTCTTT. The gene calls are TRBV28 and TRBJ1-1; the D gene is possibly TRBD1 (6 bases). This CDR3 is 13 amino acids long. The germline V gene encodes CDR1 MDHEN and CDR2 SYDVKM. Trimming shortened V by 5 bases and J by 7 bases, and 14 bases separated the two germline ends.

The genes are TRBV7-2 and TRBJ1-1, with D maybe TRBD1 (6 bases). Trimming cost V 5 bases and J 5 bases, with 12 bases left between them. This CDR3 contains 13 residues. The V gene's germline CDR1 is SGHTA and CDR2 FQGNSA. The CDR3 sequence is CASSQQGWTEAFF. The CDR3 region has the DNA TGTGCCAGCAGCCAACAGGGTTGGACTGAAGCTTTCTTT.

The J gene is TRBJ2-1, the V gene TRBV28; 11 bases are shared with TRBD2. Germline V gene sequence: CDR1 MDHEN, CDR2 SYDVKM. J lost 15 bases, V lost 5 bases, and 6 bases had no gene match. The CDR3 sequence is 12 residues long. CDR3 nucleotides: TGTGCCAGCAGTCCTACTAGCGGGAGTACGTTCTTC. Amino acids: CASSPTSGSTFF.